This record looks at one TCR beta chain sequence and its context. Its specificity is unknown. The record originates from a study of OX40 agonist ivuxolimab in advanced cancers. Trimming took 6 bases from V and 1 from J; bases not matched to a gene: 4. CDR3 size: 16 residues. Germline-derived CDR1 and CDR2 are SNHLY and FYNNEI. Whole-study findings and limits: Antigen targets of the expanded peripheral T cells went undetermined.

Only in-frame clones appear in the TCRdb table, and some are missing; sequencing was by immunoSEQ multiplex PCR. The sample carries 80,000 to 85,000 clones, about 80% recorded once. The rearrangement links TRBV2 to TRBJ1-3; 12 positions match TRBD1. The sequences come from CD4+ or CD8+ T cells sorted from blood, collected in a trial of the OX40 agonist ivuxolimab. This receptor was identified in an adult with an advanced solid tumor such as melanoma, head and neck, liver or kidney cancer. CDR3 amino acids: CASRGGQGASGNTIYF. CDR3 nucleotides: TGTGCCAGCAGGGGGGGACAGGGGGCTTCTGGAAACACCATATATTTT.